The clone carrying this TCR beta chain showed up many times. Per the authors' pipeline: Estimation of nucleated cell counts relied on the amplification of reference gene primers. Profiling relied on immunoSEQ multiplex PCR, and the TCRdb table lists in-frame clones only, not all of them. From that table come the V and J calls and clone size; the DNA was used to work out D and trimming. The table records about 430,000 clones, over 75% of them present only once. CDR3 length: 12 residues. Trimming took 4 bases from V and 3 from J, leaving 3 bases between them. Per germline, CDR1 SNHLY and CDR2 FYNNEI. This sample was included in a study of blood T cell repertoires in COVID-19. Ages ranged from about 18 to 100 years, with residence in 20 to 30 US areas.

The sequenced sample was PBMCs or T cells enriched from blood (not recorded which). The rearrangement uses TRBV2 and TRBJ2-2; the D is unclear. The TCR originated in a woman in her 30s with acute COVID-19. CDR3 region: CASSVDTGELFF. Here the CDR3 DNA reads TGTGCCAGCAGTGTAGACACCGGGGAGCTGTTTTTT.